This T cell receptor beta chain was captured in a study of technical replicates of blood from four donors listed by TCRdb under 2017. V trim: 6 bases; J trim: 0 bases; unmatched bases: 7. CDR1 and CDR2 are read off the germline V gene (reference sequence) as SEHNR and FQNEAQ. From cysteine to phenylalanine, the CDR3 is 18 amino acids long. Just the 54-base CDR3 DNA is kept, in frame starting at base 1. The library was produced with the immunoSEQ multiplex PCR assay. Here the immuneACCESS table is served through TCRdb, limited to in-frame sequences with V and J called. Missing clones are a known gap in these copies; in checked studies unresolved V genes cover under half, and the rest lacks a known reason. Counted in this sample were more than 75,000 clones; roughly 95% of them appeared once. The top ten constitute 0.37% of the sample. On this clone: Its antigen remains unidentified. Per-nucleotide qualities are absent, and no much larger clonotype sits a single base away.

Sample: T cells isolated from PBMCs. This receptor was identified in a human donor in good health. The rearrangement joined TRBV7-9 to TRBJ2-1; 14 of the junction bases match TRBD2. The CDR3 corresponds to CASSGTSGRSYSYNEQFF. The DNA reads TGTGCCAGCAGTGGGACTAGCGGGAGATCGTACTCCTACAATGAGCAGTTCTTC.